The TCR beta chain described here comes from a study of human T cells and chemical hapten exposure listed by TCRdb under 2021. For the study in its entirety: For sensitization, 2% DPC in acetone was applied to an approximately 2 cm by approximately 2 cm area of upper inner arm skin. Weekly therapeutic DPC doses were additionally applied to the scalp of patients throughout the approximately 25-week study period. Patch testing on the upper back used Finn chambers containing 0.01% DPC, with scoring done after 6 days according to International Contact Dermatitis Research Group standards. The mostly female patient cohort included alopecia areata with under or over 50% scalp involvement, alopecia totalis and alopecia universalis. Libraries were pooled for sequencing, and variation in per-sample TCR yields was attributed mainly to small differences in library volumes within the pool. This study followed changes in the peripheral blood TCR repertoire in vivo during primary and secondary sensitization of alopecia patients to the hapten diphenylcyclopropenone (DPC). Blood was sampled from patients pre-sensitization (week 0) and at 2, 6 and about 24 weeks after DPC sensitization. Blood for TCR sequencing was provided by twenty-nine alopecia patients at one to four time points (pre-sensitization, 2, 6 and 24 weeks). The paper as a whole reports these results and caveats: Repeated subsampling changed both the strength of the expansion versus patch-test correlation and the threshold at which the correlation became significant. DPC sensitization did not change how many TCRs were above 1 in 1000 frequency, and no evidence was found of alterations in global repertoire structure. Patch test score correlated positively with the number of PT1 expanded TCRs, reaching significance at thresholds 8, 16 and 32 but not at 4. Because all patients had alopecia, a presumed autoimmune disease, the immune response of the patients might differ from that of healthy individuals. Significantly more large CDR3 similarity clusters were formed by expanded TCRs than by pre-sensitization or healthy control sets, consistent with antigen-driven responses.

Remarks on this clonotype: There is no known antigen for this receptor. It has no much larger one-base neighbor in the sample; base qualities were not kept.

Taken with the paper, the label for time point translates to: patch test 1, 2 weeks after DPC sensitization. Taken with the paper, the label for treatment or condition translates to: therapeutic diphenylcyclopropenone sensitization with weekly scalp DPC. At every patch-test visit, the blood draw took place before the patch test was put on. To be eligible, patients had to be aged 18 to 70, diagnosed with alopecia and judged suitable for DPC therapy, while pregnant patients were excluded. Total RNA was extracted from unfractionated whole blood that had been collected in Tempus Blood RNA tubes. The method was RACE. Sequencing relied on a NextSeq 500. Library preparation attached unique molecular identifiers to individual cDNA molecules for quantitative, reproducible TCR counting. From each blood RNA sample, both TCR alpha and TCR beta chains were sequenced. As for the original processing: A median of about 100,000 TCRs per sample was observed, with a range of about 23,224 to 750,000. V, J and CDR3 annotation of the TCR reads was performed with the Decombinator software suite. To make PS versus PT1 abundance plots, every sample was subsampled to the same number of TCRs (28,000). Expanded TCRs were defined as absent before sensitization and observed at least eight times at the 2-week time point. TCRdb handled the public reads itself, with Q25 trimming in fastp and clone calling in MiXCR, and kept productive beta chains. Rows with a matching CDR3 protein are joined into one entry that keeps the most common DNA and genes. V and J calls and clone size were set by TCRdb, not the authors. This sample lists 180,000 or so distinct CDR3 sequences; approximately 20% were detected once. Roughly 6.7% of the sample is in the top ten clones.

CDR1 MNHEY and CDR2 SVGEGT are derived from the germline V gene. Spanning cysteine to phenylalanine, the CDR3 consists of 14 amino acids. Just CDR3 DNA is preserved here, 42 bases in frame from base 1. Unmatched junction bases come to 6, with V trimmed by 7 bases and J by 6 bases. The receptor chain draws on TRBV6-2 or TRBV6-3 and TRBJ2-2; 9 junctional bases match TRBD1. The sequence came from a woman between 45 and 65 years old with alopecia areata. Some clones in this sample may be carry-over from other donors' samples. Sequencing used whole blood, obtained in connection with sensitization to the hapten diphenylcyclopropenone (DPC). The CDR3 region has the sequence CASTSHRGPGELFF. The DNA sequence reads TGTGCCAGCACCTCGCACAGGGGGCCCGGGGAGCTGTTTTTT.